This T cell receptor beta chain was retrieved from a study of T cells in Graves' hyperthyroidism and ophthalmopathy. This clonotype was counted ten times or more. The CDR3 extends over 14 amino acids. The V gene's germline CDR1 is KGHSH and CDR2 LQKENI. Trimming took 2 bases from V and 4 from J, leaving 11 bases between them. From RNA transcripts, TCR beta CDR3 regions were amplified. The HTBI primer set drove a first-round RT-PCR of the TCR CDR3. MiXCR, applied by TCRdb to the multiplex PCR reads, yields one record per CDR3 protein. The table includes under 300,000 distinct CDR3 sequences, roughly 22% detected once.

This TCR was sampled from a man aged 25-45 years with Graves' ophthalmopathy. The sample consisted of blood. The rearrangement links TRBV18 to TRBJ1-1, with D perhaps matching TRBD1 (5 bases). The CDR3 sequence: CASSPGGYGTEAFF. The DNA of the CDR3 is TGTGCCAGCTCACCAGGGGGTTACGGCACTGAAGCTTTCTTT.